This is a list of T cell receptor beta chains from one sample in a study of regulatory T cells in long-lasting Graves disease. TCRdb passed the multiplex PCR reads through MiXCR, listing each CDR3 protein once. The table lists about 360,000 distinct CDR3 sequences, around 15% of them singletons. A further study also used this sample, focusing on T cells in Graves' hyperthyroidism and ophthalmopathy.

This specimen consisted of peripheral blood mononuclear cells (PBMCs), obtained at new diagnosis, from a patient treated with antithyroid drugs. These receptors originate from a woman between 18 and 30 years old with Graves disease. Each CDR3 is given with its conserved first and last residue. A row's size may be missing; if present it is once, few, many or a size class.

V gene,clone size,CDR3 protein
TRBV15,.,CATSGYRGRNSPLHF
TRBV5-1,many,CASSQEVGGLVSNEQFF
TRBV10-3,.,CAISESRGPNYGYTF
TRBV25-1,.,CAVKGYEQYF
TRBV28,many,CASTRPGQAGYNEQFF
TRBV3-1,many,CASSQEGTVAEAFF
TRBV24-1,few,CATSDLDSPNTQYF
TRBV3-1,few,CASSRGALYNEQFF
TRBV9,many,CASSEAPSNQPQHF
TRBV11-2,many,CASSTGQPHGYTF
TRBV18,many,CASSPLSHSGGTEAFF
TRBV30,many,CAWSVDRAAFF
TRBV29-1,many,CSVMTGGTTNEKLFF
TRBV5-1,many,CASSLVLGTTETQYF
TRBV7-2,many,CASSLVGSITYEQYF
TRBV28,many,CASRLAGYETQYF
TRBV20-1,many,CSARDPGNTGELFF
TRBV5-5,many,CASSHGTGAFGDETQYF
TRBV29-1,.,CSVRELGAGELFF
TRBV10-3,few,CAISDGATNEKLFF
TRBV12-5,many,CASGLVRGGGRREQFF
TRBV15,.,CATSRRGPPSSYNEQFF
TRBV29-1,few,CSVFRTSSPEAFF